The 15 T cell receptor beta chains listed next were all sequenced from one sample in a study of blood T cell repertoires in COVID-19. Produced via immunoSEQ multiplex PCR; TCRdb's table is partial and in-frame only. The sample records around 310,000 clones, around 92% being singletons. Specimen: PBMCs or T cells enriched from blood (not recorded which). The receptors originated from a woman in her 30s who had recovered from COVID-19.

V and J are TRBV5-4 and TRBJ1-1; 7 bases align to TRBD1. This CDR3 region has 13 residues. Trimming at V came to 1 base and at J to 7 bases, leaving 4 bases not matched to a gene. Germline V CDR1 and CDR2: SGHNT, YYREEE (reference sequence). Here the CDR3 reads CASSLQGGDEAFF. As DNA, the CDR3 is TGTGCCAGCAGCTTGCAGGGGGGAGATGAAGCTTTCTTT.

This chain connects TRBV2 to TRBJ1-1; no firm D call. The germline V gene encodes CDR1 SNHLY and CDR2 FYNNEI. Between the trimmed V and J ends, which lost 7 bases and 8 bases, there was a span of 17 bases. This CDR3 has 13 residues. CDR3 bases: TGTGCCAGCACCCCTTTGATTGAGGTCGAAGCTTTCTTT. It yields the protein CASTPLIEVEAFF. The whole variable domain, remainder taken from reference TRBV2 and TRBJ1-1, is EPEVTQTPSHQVTQMGQEVILRCVPISNHLYFYWYRQILGQKVEFLVSFYNNEISEKSEIFDDQFSVERPDGSNFTLKIRSTKLEDSAMYFCASTPLIEVEAFFGQGTRLTVV.

For the CDR3, the DNA is TGTGCCAGCAGCTTAGCCCCCAGACCCGGGAATGAGCAGTTCTTC. As protein: CASSLAPRPGNEQFF. J is TRBJ2-1 and V is TRBV11-2, with D unresolved. Germline V gives CDR1 SGHAT, CDR2 FQNNGV. V was shortened by 1 base and J by 7 bases, with 14 bases between the two germline ends. The CDR3 is made up of 15 amino acids.

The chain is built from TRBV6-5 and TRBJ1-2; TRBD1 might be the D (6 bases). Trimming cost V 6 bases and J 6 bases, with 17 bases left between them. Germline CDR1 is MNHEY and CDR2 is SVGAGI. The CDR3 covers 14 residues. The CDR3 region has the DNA TGTGCCAGCAGAGTCGACAGGAAGGACCATGGCTACACCTTC. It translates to CASRVDRKDHGYTF.

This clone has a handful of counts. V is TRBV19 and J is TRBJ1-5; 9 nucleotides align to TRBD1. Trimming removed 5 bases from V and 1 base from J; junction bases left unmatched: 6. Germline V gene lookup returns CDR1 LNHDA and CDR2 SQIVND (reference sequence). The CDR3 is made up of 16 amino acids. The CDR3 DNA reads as TGTGCCAGTAGTGGGGACAGGGTGGTAAGCAATCAGCCCCAGCATTTT. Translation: CASSGDRVVSNQPQHF.

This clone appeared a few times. The CDR3 DNA reads TGTGCCAGCAGCTTAGCCCTAGCGGGAGGGGATACGCAGTATTTT. Protein product: CASSLALAGGDTQYF. V usage is TRBV11-1 and J usage is TRBJ2-3, with 12 bases that match TRBD2. The germline CDR1 and CDR2 sequences are SGHAT and FQDESV (reference sequence). J gave up 6 bases and V 0 bases, and 1 base lay outside the gene matches. There are 15 residues in the CDR3.

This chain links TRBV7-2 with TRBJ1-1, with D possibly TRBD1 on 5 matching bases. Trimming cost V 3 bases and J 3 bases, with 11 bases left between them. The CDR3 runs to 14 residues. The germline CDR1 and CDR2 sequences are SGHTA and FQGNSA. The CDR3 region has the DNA TGTGCCAGCAGCTTCAACAGGTTTTACACTGAAGCTTTCTTT. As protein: CASSFNRFYTEAFF. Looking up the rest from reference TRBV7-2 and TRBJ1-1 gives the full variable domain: GAGVSQSPSNKVTEKGKDVELRCDPISGHTALYWYRQSLGQGLEFLIYFQGNSAPDKSGLPSDRFSAERTGGSVSTLTIQRTQQEDSAVYLCASSFNRFYTEAFFGQGTRLTVV.

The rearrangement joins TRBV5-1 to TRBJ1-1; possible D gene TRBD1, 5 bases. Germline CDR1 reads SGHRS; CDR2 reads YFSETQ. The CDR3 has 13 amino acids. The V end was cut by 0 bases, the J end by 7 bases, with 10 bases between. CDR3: CASSLAGDYEAFF. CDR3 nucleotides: TGCGCCAGCAGCTTGGCCGGGGACTATGAAGCTTTCTTT.

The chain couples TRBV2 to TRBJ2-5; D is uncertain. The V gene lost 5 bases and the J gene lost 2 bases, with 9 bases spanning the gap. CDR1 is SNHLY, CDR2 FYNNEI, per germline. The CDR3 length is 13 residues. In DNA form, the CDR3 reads TGTGCCAGCAGTCGACTCGTGCAAGAGACCCAGTACTTC. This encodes CASSRLVQETQYF. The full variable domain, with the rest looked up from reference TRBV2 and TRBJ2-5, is EPEVTQTPSHQVTQMGQEVILRCVPISNHLYFYWYRQILGQKVEFLVSFYNNEISEKSEIFDDQFSVERPDGSNFTLKIRSTKLEDSAMYFCASSRLVQETQYFGPGTRLLVL.

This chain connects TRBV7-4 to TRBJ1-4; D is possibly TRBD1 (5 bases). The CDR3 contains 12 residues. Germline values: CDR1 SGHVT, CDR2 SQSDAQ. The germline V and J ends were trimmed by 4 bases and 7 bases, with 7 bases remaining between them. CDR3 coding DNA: TGTGCCAGCAGCTCCGGGGGTGAAAAACTGTTTTTT. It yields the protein CASSSGGEKLFF.

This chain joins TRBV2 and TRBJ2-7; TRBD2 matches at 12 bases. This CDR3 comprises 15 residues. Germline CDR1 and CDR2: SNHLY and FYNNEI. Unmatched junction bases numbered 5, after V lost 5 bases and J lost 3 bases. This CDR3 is CASSRLAGVYYEQYF. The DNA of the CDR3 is TGTGCCAGCAGTCGACTAGCGGGAGTTTACTACGAGCAGTACTTC.

CDR3 bases: TGTGCCAGCAGCTTACGGGGGGTTACTAATGAAAAACTGTTTTTT. It is translated as CASSLRGVTNEKLFF. The rearrangement links TRBV7-9 to TRBJ1-4, with TRBD1 as a possible D gene (5 bases). The CDR3 has 15 residues. The V gene's germline CDR1 is SEHNR and CDR2 FQNEAQ (reference sequence). V was pared by 2 bases and J by 2 bases, with 9 bases between.

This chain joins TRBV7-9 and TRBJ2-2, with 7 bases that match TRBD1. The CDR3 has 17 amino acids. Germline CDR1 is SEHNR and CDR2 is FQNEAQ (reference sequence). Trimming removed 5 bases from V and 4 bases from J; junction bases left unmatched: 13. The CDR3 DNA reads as TGTGCCAGCAGCCCCTCCCGGGCCACAGGGGCCACCGGGGAGCTGTTTTTT. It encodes CASSPSRATGATGELFF.

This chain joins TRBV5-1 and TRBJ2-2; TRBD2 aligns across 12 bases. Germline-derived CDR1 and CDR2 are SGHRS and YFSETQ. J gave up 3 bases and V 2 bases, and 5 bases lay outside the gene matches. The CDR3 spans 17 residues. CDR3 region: CASSFPSGRDYTGELFF. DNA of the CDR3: TGCGCCAGCAGCTTCCCTAGCGGGAGGGATTACACCGGGGAGCTGTTTTTT.

The CDR3 region has the DNA TGTGCCACCAGTGAAATTCTAGAATCTGGGGCCAACGTCCTGACTTTC. Its translation: CATSEILESGANVLTF. The chain links TRBV24-1 to TRBJ2-6; no definite D call. Germline assignment: CDR1 KGHDR and CDR2 SFDVKD. V lost 4 bases and J lost 1, with 10 bases in between. The CDR3 sequence is 16 residues long.